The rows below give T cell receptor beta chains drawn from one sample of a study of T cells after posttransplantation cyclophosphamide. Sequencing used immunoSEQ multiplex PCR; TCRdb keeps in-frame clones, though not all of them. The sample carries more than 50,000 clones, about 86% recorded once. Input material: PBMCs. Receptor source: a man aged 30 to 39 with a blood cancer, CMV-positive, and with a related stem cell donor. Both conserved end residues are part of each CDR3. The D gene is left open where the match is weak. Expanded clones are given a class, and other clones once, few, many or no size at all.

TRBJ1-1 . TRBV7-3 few TGTGCCAGCAGACAGACCGTGAACACTGAAGCTTTCTTT CASRQTVNTEAFF
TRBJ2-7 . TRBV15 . TGTGCCACCAGCGCCCCGGGACTTTCTCCCTACGAGCAGTACTTC CATSAPGLSPYEQYF
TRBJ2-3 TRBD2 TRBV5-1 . TGCGCCAGCAGCCCCGGGACTAGCGGGAGGGGGGCAGATACGCAGTATTTT CASSPGTSGRGADTQYF
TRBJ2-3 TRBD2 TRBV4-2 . TGTGCCAGCAGCCAAGATCTAAGGAAAAGGCTAGCGGTCCCTAGCACAGATACGCAGTATTTT CASSQDLRKRLAVPSTDTQYF
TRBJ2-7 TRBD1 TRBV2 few TGTGCCAGCAATGACCGGGACAGAAGACTCTACGAGCAGTACTTC CASNDRDRRLYEQYF
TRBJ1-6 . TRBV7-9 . TGTGCCAGCAGCCTCGATAATTCACCCCTCCACTTT CASSLDNSPLHF
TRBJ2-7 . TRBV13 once TGTGCCAGCAGCCCGCCCTATCAGGAAGGGAGCAACGAGCAGTACTTC CASSPPYQEGSNEQYF
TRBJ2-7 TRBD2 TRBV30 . TGTGCCTGGAAAAGAATAAGCGGGAGGGCCGGCGAGCAGTACTTC CAWKRISGRAGEQYF
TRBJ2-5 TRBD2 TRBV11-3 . TGTGCCAGCAGCTTAGGAGGTCTAGCGGGAGACAAGACCCAGTACTTC CASSLGGLAGDKTQYF
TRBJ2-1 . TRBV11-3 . TGTGCCAGCAGCTCCGCCTTTAGATCCTCCTACAATGAGCAGTTCTTC CASSSAFRSSYNEQFF
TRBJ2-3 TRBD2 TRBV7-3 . TGTGCCAGCAGCCCAGGACTAGCGGTTGCGGGAGATACGCAGTATTTT CASSPGLAVAGDTQYF
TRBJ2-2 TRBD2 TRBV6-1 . TGTGCCAGCAGTGAAATACGACTAGCGGGTCTCGCGAGACTGTTTTTT CASSEIRLAGLARLFF
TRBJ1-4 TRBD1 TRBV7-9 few TGTGCCAGCAGCCCAGGACAGGGTAATGAAAAACTGTTTTTT CASSPGQGNEKLFF
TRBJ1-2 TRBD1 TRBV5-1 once TGCGCCAGCAGCCCTCAGGGGGTTTCTAGCGGCTACACCTTC CASSPQGVSSGYTF
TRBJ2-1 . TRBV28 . TGTGCCAGCAGTTTACCTTCCACTGTGAACAATGAGCAGTTCTTC CASSLPSTVNNEQFF
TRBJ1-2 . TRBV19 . TGTGCCACGAACGACTACTATGGCTACACCTTC CATNDYYGYTF
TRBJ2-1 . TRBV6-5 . TGTGCCAGCAGTCCGACTAGAAAGTCCTACAATGAGCAGTTCTTC CASSPTRKSYNEQFF
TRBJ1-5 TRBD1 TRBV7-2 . TGTGCCAGCAGCTCGCAGGGACAGCATAGCAATCAGCCCCAGCATTTT CASSSQGQHSNQPQHF
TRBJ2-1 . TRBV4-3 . TGCGCCAGCAGCGTAACCGCAGGGTCGGGCTCCTACAATGAGCAGTTCTTC CASSVTAGSGSYNEQFF
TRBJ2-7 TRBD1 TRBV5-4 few TGTGCCAGCAGCTGGGACAGGGGGTACGAGCAGTACTTC CASSWDRGYEQYF
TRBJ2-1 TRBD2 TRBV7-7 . TGTGCTAGCAGCTCAGGGACTAGTCTGAGAAGTGATTATGAGCAGTTCTTC CASSSGTSLRSDYEQFF
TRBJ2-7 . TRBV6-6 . TGTGCCAGCAGTTACGTAGTAGTACCCTACGAGCAGTACTTC CASSYVVVPYEQYF
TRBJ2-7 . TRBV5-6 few TGTGCCAGCAGCGACGGGATGAGCTCCTACGAGCAGTACTTC CASSDGMSSYEQYF
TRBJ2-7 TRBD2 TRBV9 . TGTGCCAGCAGCGTTCAAGGTATAGCGGGAGTCTGGGACGAGCAGTACTTC CASSVQGIAGVWDEQYF
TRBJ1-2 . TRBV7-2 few TGTGCCAGCAAGAGAGGGAACTATGGCTACACCTTC CASKRGNYGYTF
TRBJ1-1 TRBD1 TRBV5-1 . TGCGCCAGCGGGGAAATCGAGGGGGCAGACACTGAAGCTTTCTTT CASGEIEGADTEAFF
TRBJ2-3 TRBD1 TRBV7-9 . TGTGCCAGCAGCCACCGGGACAGGGTGCAGGTGCAGTATTTT CASSHRDRVQVQYF
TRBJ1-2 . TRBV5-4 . TGTGCCAGCAGCCGCGGACTGGAAGGCTACACCTTC CASSRGLEGYTF
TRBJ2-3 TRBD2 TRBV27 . TGTGCCAGCAGTCCCCAAGGACTAGCGTTACCAGATACGCAGTATTTT CASSPQGLALPDTQYF
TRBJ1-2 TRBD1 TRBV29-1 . TGCAGCGTTGTAGGGGGCTCAGGGGCCCCCTCTAACTATGGCTACACCTTC CSVVGGSGAPSNYGYTF
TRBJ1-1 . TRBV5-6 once TGTGCCAGCAGCTTTCTGAGGCGCTCAGTGAACACTGAAGCTTTCTTT CASSFLRRSVNTEAFF
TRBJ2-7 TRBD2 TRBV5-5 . TGTGCCAGCAGCTTGTACACTAGCGGAATCTACGAGCAGTACTTC CASSLYTSGIYEQYF
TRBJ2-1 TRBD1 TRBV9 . TGTGCCAGCAGTACCCCCCTGAGACAGGGACCCCTAATTGAGCAGTTCTTC CASSTPLRQGPLIEQFF
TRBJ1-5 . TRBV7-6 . TGTGCCAGCAGCCGCGGTCCTAGACAGTTAAATCAGCCCCAGCATTTT CASSRGPRQLNQPQHF
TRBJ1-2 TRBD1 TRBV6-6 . TGTGCCAGCAGAGGACAGGAGGGGGCTTACAACTATGGCTACACCTTC CASRGQEGAYNYGYTF
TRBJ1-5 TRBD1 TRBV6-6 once TGTGCCAGCAGCCCTCCGGGCAGGACAGGACAGCCCCAGCATTTT CASSPPGRTGQPQHF
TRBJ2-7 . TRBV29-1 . TGCAGCGTTACGGGTCTATCAGCGGGCTCCTACGAGCAGTACTTC CSVTGLSAGSYEQYF
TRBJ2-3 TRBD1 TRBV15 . TGTGCCACCAGCAGATTTATTAACAGGGGGCACACAGATACGCAGTATTTT CATSRFINRGHTDTQYF
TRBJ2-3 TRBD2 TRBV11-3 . TGTGCCAGCAGCCTAAGGGGGACTAGCGGGAGAACAGATACGCAGTATTTT CASSLRGTSGRTDTQYF
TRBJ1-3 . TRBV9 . TGTGCCAGCGGGGGGTATGGAAACACCATATATTTT CASGGYGNTIYF
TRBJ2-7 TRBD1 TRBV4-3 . TGCGCCAGCAGCCAAAGGAGTTCCGGGACAGGAGTATACGAGCAGTACTTC CASSQRSSGTGVYEQYF
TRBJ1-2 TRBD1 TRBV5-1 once TGCGCCGTCCAAAGGACAGGGGGCGGTGGCTACACCTTC CAVQRTGGGGYTF
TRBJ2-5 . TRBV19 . TGTGCCAGTAGTATGGCTAGGCAAGAGACCCAGTACTTC CASSMARQETQYF
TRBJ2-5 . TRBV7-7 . TGTGCCAGCAGCGTAAATAGCGTGAACCAAGAGACCCAGTACTTC CASSVNSVNQETQYF
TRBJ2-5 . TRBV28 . TGTGCCAGCAGTTCCCCCGACAGACAAGAGACCCAGTACTTC CASSSPDRQETQYF
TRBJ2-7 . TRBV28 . TGTGCCAGCAGTTTGGTCAGGCCCTACGAGCAGTACTTC CASSLVRPYEQYF
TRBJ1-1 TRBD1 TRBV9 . TGTGCCAGCAGCGTTGGGGTGACAGGGATGAACACTGAAGCTTTCTTT CASSVGVTGMNTEAFF
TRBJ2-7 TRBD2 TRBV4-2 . TGTGCCAGCAGCCTAAGCCTGGGGAACCAGCGGGAGCTTTACGAGCAGTACTTC CASSLSLGNQRELYEQYF
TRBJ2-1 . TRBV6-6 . TGTGCCAGCAGTTACTCGAGACAGAACAATGAGCAGTTCTTC CASSYSRQNNEQFF
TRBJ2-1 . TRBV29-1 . TGCAGCGTTGCAGCGGCCACCTCCTACAATGAGCAGTTCTTC CSVAAATSYNEQFF
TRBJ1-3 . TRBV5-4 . TGTGCCAGCAGCTTCAGGGATGGAAACACCATATATTTT CASSFRDGNTIYF
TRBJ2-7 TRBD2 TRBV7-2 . TGTGCCAGCAGCTTTTCTCCGGGACTAGTCGGGGAGCAGTACTTC CASSFSPGLVGEQYF
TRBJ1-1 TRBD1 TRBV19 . TGTGCCAGTACCCGGGGACAGGGGGCGAGCACTGAAGCTTTCTTT CASTRGQGASTEAFF
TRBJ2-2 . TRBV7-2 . TGTGCCAGCAGCCTTAGGCAGGGGATAAACACCGGGGAGCTGTTTTTT CASSLRQGINTGELFF
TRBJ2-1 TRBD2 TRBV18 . TGTGCCAGCTCATACGGACTAGCGGGAGGGGGTCCCAATGAGCAGTTCTTC CASSYGLAGGGPNEQFF
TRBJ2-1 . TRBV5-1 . TGCGCCAGCAGCTCGGCGGCGGCGTACAATGAGCAGTTCTTC CASSSAAAYNEQFF
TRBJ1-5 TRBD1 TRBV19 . TGTGCCAGTAGTACGGGACGGACAGGGCAGGTCAATCAGCCCCAGCATTTT CASSTGRTGQVNQPQHF
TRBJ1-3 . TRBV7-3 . TGTGCCAGCAGCTACGGGTCTGGAAACACCATATATTTT CASSYGSGNTIYF
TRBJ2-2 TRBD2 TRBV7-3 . TGTGCCAGCAGCTTATCGGGCGGGGGGAACACCGGGGAGCTGTTTTTT CASSLSGGGNTGELFF
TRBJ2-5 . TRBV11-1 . TGTGCCAGCAGCTTAGGAGGCCCCCCGGAGACCCAGTACTTC CASSLGGPPETQYF